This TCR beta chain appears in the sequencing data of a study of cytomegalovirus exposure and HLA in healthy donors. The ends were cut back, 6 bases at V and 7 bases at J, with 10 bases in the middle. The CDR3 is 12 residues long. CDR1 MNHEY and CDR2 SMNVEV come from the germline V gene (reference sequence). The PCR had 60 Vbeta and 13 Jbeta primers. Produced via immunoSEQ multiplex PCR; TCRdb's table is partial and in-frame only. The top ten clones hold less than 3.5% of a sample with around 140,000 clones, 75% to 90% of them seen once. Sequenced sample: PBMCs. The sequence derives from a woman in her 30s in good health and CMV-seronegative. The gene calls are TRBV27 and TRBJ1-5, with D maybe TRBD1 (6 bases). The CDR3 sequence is CASRRGNQPQHF. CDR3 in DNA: TGTGCCAGCAGGAGGGGGAACCAGCCCCAGCATTTT.